The 19 T cell receptor beta chains below all came from one sample that was sequenced in a study of metastatic and nonmetastatic thyroid tumors. Nobody among the patients had been given any treatment before thyroid surgery. Through MiXCR, TCRdb re-clonotyped the PCR reads. The repertoire holds 4,000 to 5,000 clones, with roughly 15% as singletons. Sequenced input: adjacent normal tissue. The receptors shown here come from a female donor with papillary thyroid cancer or a benign thyroid nodule (not recorded which). Some clones in this sample may be carry-over from other donors' samples.

At least ten counts were recorded for this clone. This may be a read error, as it is one base from a much larger clone. Different DNA sequences within this sample yield the same CDR3. The V call is TRBV28, the J call TRBJ1-6; D is undetermined. Germline V CDR1 and CDR2: MDHEN, SYDVKM. CDR3 length: 12 residues. With 6 bases removed from V and 8 bases from J, the gap between germline ends came to 8 bases. CDR3 sequence: CASSLAYSPLHF. The CDR3 nucleotides read TGTGCCAGCAGCTTGGCGTATTCACCCCTCCACTTT.

This clone is medium-sized within its sample. DNA for the CDR3: TGTGCCAGCAGTTTGTTGAGAAGGGATGGCTACACCTTC. Translation gives CASSLLRRDGYTF. V gene TRBV12-3 or TRBV12-4 combines with J gene TRBJ1-2; no definite D call. The CDR3 length is 13 residues. V was shortened by 3 bases and J by 6 bases, with 11 bases between the two germline ends.

This clone is labeled as medium-sized. The V call is TRBV28, the J call TRBJ2-3, with 12 bases identical to TRBD2. This CDR3 region has 16 residues. Trimming at V came to 6 bases and at J to 6 bases, leaving 10 bases not matched to a gene. Germline V lookup: CDR1 MDHEN, CDR2 SYDVKM. The chain's CDR3 is CASSEPSGRAIDTQYF. Here the CDR3 DNA reads TGTGCCAGCAGCGAACCTAGCGGGAGGGCCATTGATACGCAGTATTTT.

The J gene is TRBJ1-2, the V gene TRBV29-1; 7 bases are shared with TRBD1. This CDR3 region has 14 residues. The V gene end was trimmed by 3 bases and the J gene end by 0 bases; junction bases not matched to a gene: 4. CDR1 and CDR2 from the germline V gene are SQVTM and ANQGSEA. The CDR3, as DNA: TGCAGCGTTGACAAGGACAGGCCTAACTATGGCTACACCTTC. This codes for CSVDKDRPNYGYTF.

This clone is termed large. The chain carries TRBV6-1 and TRBJ2-1, with D tentatively TRBD1 or TRBD2 (6 bases each). The V gene's germline CDR1 is MNHNS and CDR2 SASEGT. This CDR3 has 15 amino acids. Trimming removed 6 bases from V and 4 bases from J, with 16 bases in between. CDR3 residues: CASSPGGGTYNEQFF. DNA for the CDR3: TGTGCCAGCAGCCCAGGAGGGGGGACATACAATGAGCAGTTCTTC.

By its share, this clone is medium-sized. The chain combines TRBV28 with TRBJ2-5; 9 nucleotides match TRBD1. CDR1 and CDR2 (germline): MDHEN, SYDVKM. The CDR3 is 15 residues long. Trimming cost V 3 bases and J 5 bases; bases outside gene matches: 7. This CDR3 is CASSFPDRGEETQYF. The CDR3 DNA is TGTGCCAGCAGTTTTCCAGACAGGGGGGAGGAGACCCAGTACTTC. Full variable domain (rest looked up from reference TRBV28 and TRBJ2-5): DVKVTQSSRYLVKRTGEKVFLECVQDMDHENMFWYRQDPGLGLRLIYFSYDVKMKEKGDIPEGYSVSREKKERFSLILESASTNQTSMYLCASSFPDRGEETQYFGPGTRLLVL.

This rearrangement joins TRBV19 to TRBJ1-1; D not resolved. Trimming stripped 1 base from V and 6 bases from J, with 9 bases between. Germline CDR1 LNHDA, CDR2 SQIVND (reference sequence). CDR3 length equals 13 residues. The CDR3 coding sequence is TGTGCCAGTAGTATAGCAGGCAGCGCTGAAGCTTTCTTT. Translating gives CASSIAGSAEAFF.

J is TRBJ2-7 and V is TRBV11-2; 7 bases fit TRBD2. Germline CDR1 is SGHAT and CDR2 is FQNNGV. V dropped 5 bases and J dropped 9; count of bases not matched to a gene: 7. This CDR3 has 12 amino acids. The CDR3 nucleotides are TGTGCCAGCAGCGGGGAAACTAGCGTGCAGTACTTC. Encoded protein: CASSGETSVQYF. Using reference TRBV11-2 and TRBJ2-7 for the parts outside the CDR3, the full variable domain is EAGVAQSPRYKIIEKRQSVAFWCNPISGHATLYWYQQILGQGPKLLIQFQNNGVVDDSQLPKDRFSAERLKGVDSTLKIQPAKLEDSAVYLCASSGETSVQYFGPGTRLTVT.

This clone qualifies as medium-sized. The chain combines TRBV12-3 or TRBV12-4 with TRBJ2-5, with 10 bases identical to TRBD2. This CDR3 is built from 16 residues. Trimming cost V 5 bases and J 4 bases; bases outside gene matches: 10. CDR3 loop: CASSPRIAGGGETQYF. DNA for the CDR3: TGTGCCAGCAGTCCCCGGATAGCGGGGGGAGGAGAGACCCAGTACTTC.

This clone showed up many times. This rearrangement joins TRBV20-1 to TRBJ1-1; D gene ambiguous. Trimming cost V 3 bases and J 8 bases, with 13 bases left between them. The germline gives CDR1 DFQATT, CDR2 SNEGSKA (reference sequence). CDR3 size: 12 residues. For the CDR3, the DNA is TGCAGTGCTAGTTCCGATTCGATCGAAGCTTTCTTT. Translating it yields CSASSDSIEAFF.

This clone is medium-sized (0.01 to 0.1%) within its sample. The gene calls are TRBV20-1 and TRBJ1-5; 8 bases line up with TRBD1. CDR3 length: 14 amino acids. The V segment lost 7 bases and the J segment 6 bases; nucleotides outside the gene matches: 11. The germline CDR1 and CDR2 sequences are DFQATT and SNEGSKA (reference sequence). The CDR3 DNA is TGCAGTGTCGCAGGAAGGGACAGGAGTCAGCCCCAGCATTTT. Residues: CSVAGRDRSQPQHF.

The genes are TRBV2 and TRBJ2-2, with 7 bases that match TRBD1. The germline CDR1 and CDR2 sequences are SNHLY and FYNNEI. The CDR3 consists of 16 residues. V shed 7 bases and J 6 bases; nucleotides not matched to a gene: 14. The CDR3 region is CASKGAVQRHSGELFF. The CDR3 DNA is TGTGCCAGCAAGGGGGCAGTACAGCGGCATTCCGGGGAGCTGTTTTTT.

This clone counts as medium-sized (0.01 to 0.1%). The chain links TRBV27 to TRBJ2-3; D not certain. V lost 6 bases to trimming and J lost 0 bases, with 13 bases between them. The CDR3 extends over 15 amino acids. Germline lookup yields CDR1 MNHEY and CDR2 SMNVEV (reference sequence). In DNA form, the CDR3 reads TGTGCCAGCAGCGACGCTATATCTAGCACAGATACGCAGTATTTT. Translation gives CASSDAISSTDTQYF.

The chain uses TRBV27 and TRBJ2-2; weak D call: TRBD1 (7 bases). The CDR3 totals 14 residues. Germline V gene sequence: CDR1 MNHEY, CDR2 SMNVEV (reference sequence). V was trimmed by 6 bases and J by 8 bases, leaving 16 bases between them. The DNA for the CDR3 is TGTGCCAGCAGCCCAGGGGGGTTCAGGGGGGAGCTGTTTTTT. Translation: CASSPGGFRGELFF.

This clone was recorded a few times. V and J are TRBV2 and TRBJ2-1; 10 bases are a match to TRBD2. V lost 7 bases to trimming and J lost 6 bases; unmatched junction nucleotides: 6. CDR3 size: 14 residues. From germline, CDR1 is SNHLY and CDR2 FYNNEI. The CDR3 loop is CASTILAGPNEQFF. The CDR3 DNA is TGTGCCAGCACCATACTAGCGGGACCCAATGAGCAGTTCTTC.

This chain connects TRBV7-2 to TRBJ2-7; either TRBD1 or TRBD2 may fit D (6 bases each). Germline CDR1 is SGHTA and CDR2 is FQGNSA. The CDR3 loop spans 14 amino acids. V was shortened by 5 bases and J by 3 bases, with 14 bases between the two germline ends. The CDR3 nucleotides are TGTGCCAGCAGCCTTACGCGGGACAACTACGAGCAGTACTTC. Amino acid sequence: CASSLTRDNYEQYF.

This clone was counted a few times. A read error may be the cause here, since a much bigger clone is one base away. This rearrangement joins TRBV4-1 to TRBJ2-5; D ambiguous. CDR1 is MGHRA, CDR2 YSYEKL, per germline. This CDR3 has 12 residues. Here the CDR3 reads CTSSPHRETQYF. CDR3 in DNA: TGCACCAGCAGCCCCCACCGGGAGACCCAGTACTTC.

This clone was seen at least ten times. Possible read error: a much larger clone is one base away. Within the sample, other DNA sequences also encode this same CDR3. The genes are TRBV27 and TRBJ2-2; D is ambiguous. CDR1 and CDR2 (germline): MNHEY, SMNVEV (reference sequence). The V gene lost 6 bases and the J gene lost 7 bases, with 12 bases spanning the gap. The CDR3 is 13 residues long. The CDR3 protein is CASSYQGLGELFF. CDR3 sequence (DNA): TGTGCCAGCAGCTACCAAGGGCTCGGGGAGCTGTTTTTT.

Ten or more counts support this clone. The CDR3 is CASLKSGKETDTQYF. The CDR3 nucleotides are TGTGCCAGCCTTAAAAGCGGGAAAGAGACAGATACGCAGTATTTT. J is TRBJ2-3 and V is TRBV27; 7 bases line up with TRBD2. The CDR3 is made up of 15 amino acids. Germline-derived CDR1 and CDR2 are MNHEY and SMNVEV (reference sequence). J lost 3 bases, V lost 8 bases, and 11 bases had no gene match.